Following are 15 T cell receptor beta chains from one sample sequenced in a study of T-cell memory formation after mild COVID-19. TCRdb redid the calling of the 5' RACE reads with MiXCR, one entry per CDR3 protein. The sample includes under 350,000 distinct CDR3 sequences, about 16% of them seen just once. The sequenced material came from PBMCs or a T cell subset sorted from them (not recorded which). The receptors here all came from a man between 18 and 35 years old who had mild COVID-19 (a few samples of this study predate the infection). Cell type and time point are not known.

The J gene is TRBJ2-3, the V gene TRBV7-9; D ambiguous. The germline CDR1 and CDR2 sequences are SEHNR and FQNEAQ (reference sequence). The V gene lost 8 bases and the J gene lost 0 bases, with 6 bases spanning the gap. The CDR3 has 12 residues. Written as DNA, the CDR3 is TGTGCCAGCGGGCCCAGCACAGATACGCAGTATTTT. Translated, it gives CASGPSTDTQYF.

The chain joins TRBV7-9 to TRBJ2-7, with 7 positions matching TRBD1. Germline V gene sequence: CDR1 SEHNR, CDR2 FQNEAQ (reference sequence). This CDR3 is built from 15 residues. The V and J ends lost 5 bases and 2 bases, in that order; junction bases with no gene match: 9. The DNA for the CDR3 is TGTGCCAGCAGCCAAGACAGGGCCGCACCCTACGAGCAGTACGTC. It is translated as CASSQDRAAPYEQYV.

V is TRBV5-6 and J is TRBJ2-7, with a weak D call TRBD2 (5 bases). The CDR3 runs to 12 residues. Germline CDR1 and CDR2: SGHDT and YYEEEE. V lost 1 base and J lost 7, with 9 bases in between. CDR3 sequence (DNA): TGTGCCAGCAGCTTGTATCCGGGGGAGCAGTACGTC. Translating it yields CASSLYPGEQYV.

This clonotype has just a few counts. The chain links TRBV7-9 to TRBJ1-2; D remains unclear. Germline-derived CDR1 and CDR2 are SEHNR and FQNEAQ (reference sequence). The CDR3 runs 16 residues. V was shortened by 4 bases and J by 3 bases, with 18 bases between the two germline ends. The CDR3 spells CASSSAFDRVDYGYTF. In DNA form, the CDR3 reads TGTGCCAGCAGCTCCGCATTTGACCGGGTGGACTATGGCTACACCTTC.

This clonotype was seen a handful of times. V is TRBV5-1 and J is TRBJ1-1; 7 bases match TRBD1. CDR1 and CDR2 from the germline V gene are SGHRS and YFSETQ. V dropped 6 bases and J dropped 5; count of bases not matched to a gene: 10. The CDR3 consists of 14 residues. CDR3 coding DNA: TGCGCCAGCACACCAACAGGGGAGGGAACTGAAGCTTTCTTT. Translation gives CASTPTGEGTEAFF.

The gene calls are TRBV20-1 and TRBJ1-1, with unresolved D. Germline-derived CDR1 and CDR2 are DFQATT and SNEGSKA (reference sequence). V was clipped by 6 bases and J by 2 bases, with 13 bases between them. The CDR3 contains 13 residues. CDR3 amino acids: CSAPHPINTEAFF. The CDR3 DNA is TGCAGTGCCCCTCACCCGATAAACACTGAAGCTTTCTTT.

The chain combines TRBV6-6 with TRBJ1-2; tentative D call: TRBD1 (5 bases). The CDR3 loop spans 12 amino acids. CDR1 and CDR2 from the germline V gene are MNHNY and SVGAGI (reference sequence). Deletions cut 7 bases from V and 3 bases from J, with 9 bases between. Here the CDR3 reads CASTPRDYGYTF. The CDR3 DNA sequence: TGTGCCAGCACCCCCAGGGACTATGGCTACACCTTC.

This clonotype was recorded at least ten times. The CDR3 loop is CASSLDSLSSRNEQFF. The CDR3 DNA reads as TGTGCCAGCAGCTTAGACTCCCTGTCTAGCCGCAATGAGCAGTTCTTC. The chain has TRBV11-2 and TRBJ2-1, with D perhaps TRBD2 (5 bases). The CDR3 length is 16 residues. Trimming stripped 0 bases from V and 6 bases from J, with 15 bases between. Germline V gene sequence: CDR1 SGHAT, CDR2 FQNNGV.

This rearrangement joins TRBV6-5 to TRBJ1-2; 9 positions match TRBD1. V was clipped by 5 bases and J by 4 bases; unmatched bases: 5. The CDR3 is 14 amino acids. Germline CDR1 MNHEY, CDR2 SVGAGI. The DNA of the CDR3 is TGTGCCAGCAGTCCGGACAGGGGTGGCTATGGCTACACCTTC. This codes for CASSPDRGGYGYTF.

The chain joins TRBV12-3 or TRBV12-4 to TRBJ1-5, with D possibly matching TRBD1 (5 bases). V lost 5 bases to trimming and J lost 3 bases, with 11 bases between them. The CDR3 spans 14 residues. The CDR3 spells CASSPGRLNQPQHF. The DNA of the CDR3 is TGTGCCAGCAGTCCGGGACGCCTCAATCAGCCCCAGCATTTT.

This chain links TRBV7-3 with TRBJ2-1; 12 nucleotides agree with TRBD2. Germline V gene lookup returns CDR1 SGHTA and CDR2 FQGTGA. The CDR3 length is 13 residues. V was clipped by 5 bases and J by 9 bases; unmatched bases: 2. The CDR3 sequence: CASSGLAGTEQFF. The CDR3 bases are TGTGCCAGCAGCGGACTAGCGGGAACTGAGCAGTTCTTC.

This chain joins TRBV11-3 and TRBJ2-1, with TRBD2 matching 9 bases. Germline CDR1 and CDR2: SGHNT and YENEEA. The CDR3 covers 16 residues. V shed 0 bases and J 4 bases; nucleotides not matched to a gene: 4. The CDR3 here is CASSLEASGAYNEQFF. CDR3 coding DNA: TGTGCCAGCAGCTTAGAGGCTAGCGGGGCGTACAATGAGCAGTTCTTC.

This clonotype has only a few counts. The chain joins TRBV7-9 to TRBJ2-7; D remains unclear. The CDR3 totals 12 residues. The V and J ends lost 5 bases and 6 bases respectively, with 11 bases between them. CDR1 and CDR2 (germline): SEHNR, FQNEAQ (reference sequence). The CDR3 here is CASSHIDLEQYV. The CDR3 DNA sequence: TGTGCCAGCAGCCACATAGATCTCGAGCAGTACGTC.

The CDR3 DNA is TGCGCCAGCAACGCACAGGGAGGGAGCACTGAAGCTTTCTTT. Its translation: CASNAQGGSTEAFF. The chain has TRBV5-1 and TRBJ1-1; weak D call: TRBD1 (6 bases). Germline CDR1 SGHRS, CDR2 YFSETQ. V dropped 6 bases and J dropped 4 bases, with 16 bases sitting between them. The CDR3 consists of 14 residues.

The chain is built from TRBV7-2 and TRBJ2-7, with D perhaps TRBD2 (5 bases). Germline V gives CDR1 SGHTA, CDR2 FQGNSA. V gave up 3 bases and J gave up 3 bases, with 18 bases separating them. The CDR3 has 16 residues. CDR3 protein: CASSFLPGGRYYEQYF. The CDR3 DNA is TGTGCCAGCAGCTTTCTTCCCGGAGGACGGTACTACGAGCAGTACTTC.